This T cell receptor beta chain was sequenced for a study of regulatory T cells in long-lasting Graves disease (dated by TCRdb to 2020 to 2023). A note on the overall study: In the newly diagnosed Graves' disease group, patients had been taking antithyroid drugs for less than 3 months. The study was conducted in China and was registered as a clinical trial. Persistent Graves' disease patients were compared with newly diagnosed Graves' disease patients by peripheral blood TCR sequencing and RNA sequencing. TCR sequencing covered around 13 persistent and around 20 newly diagnosed Graves' disease patients, around 35 samples in total. Overall results and qualifications from the work: The authors noted that the small sample size was a limitation that may lower accuracy. Persistent disease showed preferential use of TRBV28, TRBJ1-2 and TRBJ2-5, whereas newly diagnosed disease favored TRBV20-1 and TRBJ2-1. Only peripheral blood was studied, because thyroid tissue, the primary lesion, was inaccessible. Sequencing and analysis were limited to the TCR beta chain. Compared with newly diagnosed patients, patients with persistent Graves' disease had lower TCR Shannon entropy and fewer highly expanded clones, which suggests clonal expansion. Patients with persistent disease shared more public clonotypes (about 2,700) than newly diagnosed patients did (966).

Libraries were made using multiplex PCR. Sequencing took place on an Illumina HiSeq 4000. To build TCR beta libraries, CDR3 regions were amplified by Arm-PCR using iRepertoire HTBI primers. Gel purification was performed on PCR products prior to sequencing. The paper's processing steps were these. A total of fewer than 65 TRBV and 14 TRBJ segments were identified across samples and were used for gene usage analysis of CDR3 amino acid clonotypes. COPE and FqMerger were used to merge the filtered high-quality paired reads into contigs. BLAST was used to align contigs to the IMGT TRBV, TRBD and TRBJ reference genes, and CDR3 was defined following IMGT. Clonotypes above 0.1% frequency were classified as highly expanded clones. Repertoire diversity was measured by Shannon entropy, and V-J evenness by the Gini coefficient. Public clonotypes were defined as clonotypes shared by more than one individual. The raw public data were reprocessed by TCRdb itself: fastp quality trimming at Q25, MiXCR clonotype calling, in-frame beta chains only. Each CDR3 protein appears once, grouped with its most common genes and DNA. What appears here as the V and J calls and clone size reflects TCRdb's work, not the paper's. For this sample the table gives hundreds of thousands of distinct CDR3 sequences, of which about 16% were detected only once. Jointly, the top ten make up around 12% of the sample.

Sample time point, as interpreted from the label and publication: newly diagnosed GD, antithyroid drugs for less than 3 months. For both TCR sequencing and RNA sequencing, RNA was extracted from PBMCs in TRIzol. Graves' disease was diagnosed according to American Thyroid Association guidelines. Patients were recruited from an endocrinology department in Xi'an, China. Each patient gave approximately 9.7 milliliters of peripheral blood, collected in an EDTA anticoagulant tube. Ficoll Paque Plus density gradient separation was used to isolate PBMCs, and no additional T cell sorting was done. RNA quality was checked with an Agilent 2100 Bioanalyzer and agarose gel, and concentration with a NanoDrop 2000. This clonotype was seen more than once but under ten times. Its antigen has not been determined. Per-nucleotide qualities are absent, and no much larger clonotype sits a single base away. Inclusive of the bounding cysteine and phenylalanine, the CDR3 is 15 residues long. CDR3 DNA is the only sequence kept; it has 45 bases, read in frame from the first base. Based on the germline V gene, the CDR1 and CDR2 sequences are MGHRA and YSYEKL. V and J lose 1 base and 9 bases, and a span of 16 bases separates them.

This sample was shared with a second study, whose subject was T cells in Graves' hyperthyroidism and ophthalmopathy. The second study's paper adds: A patient counted as having stable Graves' hyperthyroidism if no progression to ophthalmopathy occurred over 18 months of follow-up. Hyperthyroidism patients were newly diagnosed, with disease duration under 2 months, and aged 18 to 65 years. Any patient with an uncontrolled infection, another autoimmune disease, pregnancy or lactation was excluded. Diagnoses were established on the basis of clinical symptoms, serum thyroxine and TRAb, thyroid ultrasound, and orbital computed tomography. The TCR CDR3 was subjected to a first round of RT-PCR using the HTBI primer set and the Qiagen OneStep RT-PCR kit. Most expanded thyroid clonotypes (frequency above 0.001) were also found in blood, which suggests that blood repertoires may mirror thyroid immune responses. Ophthalmopathy was separated from stable hyperthyroidism by a 13 V-J signature model, with about 86% sensitivity and about 81% specificity obtained in cross-validation and 80%/75% obtained in testing. In validation, the model predicted progression to ophthalmopathy a median of roughly 6.1 months before onset, with around 70% sensitivity and almost 75% specificity. To identify distinguishing TCR V-J signatures, a discovery cohort of about a hundred patients was used, comprising 40 to 45 with Graves' ophthalmopathy and under 60 with stable Graves' hyperthyroidism. Prospective prediction of ophthalmopathy was tested in an independent validation cohort consisting of about 20 hyperthyroidism patients and over 15 patients who later progressed to ophthalmopathy. The 75 to 100 discovery patients were randomly divided into training and test sets at a 7:3 ratio. In addition, the study compared T-cell repertoires in thyroid tissue and in blood from five to seven Graves' hyperthyroidism patients. After sampling, hyperthyroidism patients received methimazole starting at 30 mg daily, and ophthalmopathy patients received high-dose intravenous methylprednisolone. Libraries were constructed in a second round of multiplex PCR, after which size selection and purification were performed. Libraries were sequenced paired-end with 100 bp reads on an Illumina HiSeq2000. SOAPnuke was used to process the raw data, throwing out any read that contained adapters or uncalled bases, had a mean Phred below 15, or lacked an exact constant-primer or identifier match. High-quality paired reads were merged using COPE v1.2.5, and each unique nucleotide sequence was defined as a clonotype. MiTCR v1.1 was used to align clonotypes to the IMGT TRBV, TRBD and TRBJ reference segments. The analysis was restricted to V-J combinations with a frequency above 0.0001, which together covered just over 98% of the repertoires. The TCS score was defined as F50 (clonal expansion) divided by E x V (chaos), with BLOSUM62-based TCRdist calculated between CDR3 peptides within each V-J. Welch's t-statistics and random forest reduced around 550 V-J features to some 14, which were used in a naive Bayes classifier (R e1071). Sample size was not statistically predetermined, and investigators were not blinded to group allocation. According to the paper, TCR Vbeta CDR3 sequencing was carried out on approximately 140 peripheral blood samples, which came from 40 to 45 ophthalmopathy, about 75 hyperthyroidism and some 17 progressor patients.

Sample: peripheral blood mononuclear cells (PBMCs), taken at new diagnosis, from a patient treated with antithyroid drugs. The V gene is TRBV4-1 and the J gene is TRBJ2-1; the D gene is perhaps TRBD1, on 6 matching bases. The receptor's source is a man aged 18-30 years with Graves disease. Donor details come from another sample of the same person, matched by shared clones. The DNA sequence reads TGCGCCAGCAGCCAAGGGGGGCTAGGTCCAGGTGAGCAGTTCTTC. Translation gives CASSQGGLGPGEQFF.